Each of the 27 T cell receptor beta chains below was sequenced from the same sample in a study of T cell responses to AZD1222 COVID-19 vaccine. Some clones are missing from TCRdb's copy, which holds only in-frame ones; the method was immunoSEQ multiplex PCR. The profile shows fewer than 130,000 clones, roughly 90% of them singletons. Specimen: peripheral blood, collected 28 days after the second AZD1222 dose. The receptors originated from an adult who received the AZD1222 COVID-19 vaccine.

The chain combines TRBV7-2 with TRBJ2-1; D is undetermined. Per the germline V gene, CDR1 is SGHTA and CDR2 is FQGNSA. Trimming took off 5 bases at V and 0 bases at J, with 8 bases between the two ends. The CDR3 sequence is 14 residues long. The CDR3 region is CASSVDPSYNEQFF. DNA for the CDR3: TGTGCCAGCAGCGTAGACCCCTCCTACAATGAGCAGTTCTTC.

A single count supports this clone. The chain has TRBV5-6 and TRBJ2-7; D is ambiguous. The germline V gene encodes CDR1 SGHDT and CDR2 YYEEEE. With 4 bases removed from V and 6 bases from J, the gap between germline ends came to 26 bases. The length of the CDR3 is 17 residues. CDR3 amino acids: CASSLIGTWTELSEQYF. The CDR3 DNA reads TGTGCCAGCAGCCTGATCGGTACTTGGACGGAGTTAAGCGAGCAGTACTTC. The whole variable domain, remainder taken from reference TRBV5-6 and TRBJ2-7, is DAGVTQSPTHLIKTRGQQVTLRCSPKSGHDTVSWYQQALGQGPQFIFQYYEEEERQRGNFPDRFSGHQFPNYSSELNVNALLLGDSALYLCASSLIGTWTELSEQYFGPGTRLTVT.

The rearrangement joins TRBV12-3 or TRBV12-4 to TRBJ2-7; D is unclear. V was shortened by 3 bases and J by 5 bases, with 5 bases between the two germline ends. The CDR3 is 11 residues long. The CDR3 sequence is CASSFLDEQYF. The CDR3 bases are TGTGCCAGCAGTTTTCTGGACGAGCAGTACTTC.

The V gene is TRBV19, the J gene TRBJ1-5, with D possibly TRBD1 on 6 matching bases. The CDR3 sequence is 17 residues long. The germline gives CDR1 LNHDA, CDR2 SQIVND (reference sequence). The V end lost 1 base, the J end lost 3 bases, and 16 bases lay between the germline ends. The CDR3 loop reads CASSIAQGRGDNQPQHF. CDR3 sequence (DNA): TGTGCCAGTAGTATAGCCCAGGGGCGGGGGGACAATCAGCCCCAGCATTTT.

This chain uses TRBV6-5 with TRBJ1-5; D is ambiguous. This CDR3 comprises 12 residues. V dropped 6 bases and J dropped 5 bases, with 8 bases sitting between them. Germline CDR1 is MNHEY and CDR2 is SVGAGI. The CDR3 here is CASRIGYQPQHF. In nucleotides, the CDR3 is TGTGCCAGCAGGATAGGGTATCAGCCCCAGCATTTT.

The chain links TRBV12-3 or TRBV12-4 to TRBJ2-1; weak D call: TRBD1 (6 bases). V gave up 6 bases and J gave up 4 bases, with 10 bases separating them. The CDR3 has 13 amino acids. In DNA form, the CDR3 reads TGTGCCAGCAGCCGGACAGTTTACAATGAGCAGTTCTTC. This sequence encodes CASSRTVYNEQFF.

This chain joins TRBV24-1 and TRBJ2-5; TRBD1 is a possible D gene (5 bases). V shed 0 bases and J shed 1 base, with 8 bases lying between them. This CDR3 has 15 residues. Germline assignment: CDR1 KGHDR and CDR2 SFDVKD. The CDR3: CATSDLQGTQETQYF. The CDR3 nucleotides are TGTGCCACCAGTGATTTGCAGGGAACCCAAGAGACCCAGTACTTC.

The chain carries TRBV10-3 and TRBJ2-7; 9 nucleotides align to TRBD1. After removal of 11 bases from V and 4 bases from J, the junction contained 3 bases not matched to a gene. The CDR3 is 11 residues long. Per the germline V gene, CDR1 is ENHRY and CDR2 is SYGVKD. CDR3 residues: CASQGAYEQYF. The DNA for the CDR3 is TGTGCCTCACAGGGGGCATACGAGCAGTACTTC.

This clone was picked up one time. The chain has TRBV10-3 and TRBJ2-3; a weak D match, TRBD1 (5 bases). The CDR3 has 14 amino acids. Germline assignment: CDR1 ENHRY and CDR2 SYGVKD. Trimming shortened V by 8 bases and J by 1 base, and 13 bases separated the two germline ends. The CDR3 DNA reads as TGTGCCATCTCAGGGCAGGAAGGCACAGATACGCAGTATTTT. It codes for CAISGQEGTDTQYF.

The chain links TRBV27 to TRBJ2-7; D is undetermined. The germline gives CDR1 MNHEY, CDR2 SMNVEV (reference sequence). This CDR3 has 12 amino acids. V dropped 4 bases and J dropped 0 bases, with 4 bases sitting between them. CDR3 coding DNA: TGTGCCAGCAGTTCTAGCTCCTACGAGCAGTACTTC. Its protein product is CASSSSSYEQYF.

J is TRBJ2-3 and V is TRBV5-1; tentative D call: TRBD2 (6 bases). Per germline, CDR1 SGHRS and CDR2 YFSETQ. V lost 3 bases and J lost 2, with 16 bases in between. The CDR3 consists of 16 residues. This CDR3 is CASSSGLRPSTDTQYF. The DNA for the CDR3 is TGCGCCAGCAGCTCGGGACTCCGACCTTCCACAGATACGCAGTATTTT.

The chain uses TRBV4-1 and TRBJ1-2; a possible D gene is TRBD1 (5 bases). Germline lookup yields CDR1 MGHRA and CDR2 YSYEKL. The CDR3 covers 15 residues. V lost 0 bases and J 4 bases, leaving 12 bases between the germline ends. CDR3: CASSQDLQGSYGYTF. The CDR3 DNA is TGCGCCAGCAGCCAAGATCTGCAGGGTTCCTATGGCTACACCTTC.

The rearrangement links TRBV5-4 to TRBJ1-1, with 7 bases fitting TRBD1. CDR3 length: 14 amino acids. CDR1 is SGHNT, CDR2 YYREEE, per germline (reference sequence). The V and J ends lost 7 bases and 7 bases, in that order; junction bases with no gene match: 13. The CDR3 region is CASGRDPGQYEAFF. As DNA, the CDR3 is TGTGCCAGCGGCAGAGACCCGGGACAGTATGAAGCTTTCTTT.

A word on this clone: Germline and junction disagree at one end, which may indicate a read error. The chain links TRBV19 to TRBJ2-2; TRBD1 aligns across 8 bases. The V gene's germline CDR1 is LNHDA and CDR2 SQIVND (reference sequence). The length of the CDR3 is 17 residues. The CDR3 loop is CASSVEGGTGNTGELFF. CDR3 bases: TGTGCCAGTAGTGTAGAAGGTGGGACAGGGAACACCGGGGAGCTGTTTTTT.

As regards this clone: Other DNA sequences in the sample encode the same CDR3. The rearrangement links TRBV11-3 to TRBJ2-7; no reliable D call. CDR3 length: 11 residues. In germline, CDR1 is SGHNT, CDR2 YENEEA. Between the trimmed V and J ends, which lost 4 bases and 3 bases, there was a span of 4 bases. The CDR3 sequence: CASSSSYEQYF. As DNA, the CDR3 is TGTGCCAGCAGCTCGAGCTACGAGCAGTACTTC.

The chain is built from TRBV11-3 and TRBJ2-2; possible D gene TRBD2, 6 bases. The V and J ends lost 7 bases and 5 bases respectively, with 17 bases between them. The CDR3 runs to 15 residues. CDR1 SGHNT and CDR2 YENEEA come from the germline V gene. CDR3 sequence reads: CASTPSMGGTGELFF. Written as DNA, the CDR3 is TGTGCCAGCACCCCCTCGATGGGGGGAACCGGGGAGCTGTTTTTT.

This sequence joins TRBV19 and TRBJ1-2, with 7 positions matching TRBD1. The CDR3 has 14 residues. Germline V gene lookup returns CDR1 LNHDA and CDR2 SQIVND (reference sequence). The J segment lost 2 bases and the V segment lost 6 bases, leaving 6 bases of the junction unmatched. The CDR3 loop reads CASSSGTANYGYTF. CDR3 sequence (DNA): TGTGCCAGTAGCTCCGGGACAGCAAACTATGGCTACACCTTC.

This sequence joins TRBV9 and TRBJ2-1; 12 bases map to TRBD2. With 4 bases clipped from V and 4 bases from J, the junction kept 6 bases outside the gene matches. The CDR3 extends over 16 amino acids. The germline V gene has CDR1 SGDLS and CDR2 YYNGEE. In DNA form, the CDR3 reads TGTGCCAGCAGCCCACCGGGACTAGCGGGTTACAATGAGCAGTTCTTC. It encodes CASSPPGLAGYNEQFF.

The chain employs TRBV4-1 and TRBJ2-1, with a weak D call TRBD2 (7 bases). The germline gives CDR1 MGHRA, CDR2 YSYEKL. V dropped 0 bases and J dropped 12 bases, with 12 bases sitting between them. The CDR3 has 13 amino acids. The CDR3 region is CASSQDGRGGQFF. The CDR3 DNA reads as TGCGCCAGCAGCCAAGACGGTAGGGGGGGGCAGTTCTTC.

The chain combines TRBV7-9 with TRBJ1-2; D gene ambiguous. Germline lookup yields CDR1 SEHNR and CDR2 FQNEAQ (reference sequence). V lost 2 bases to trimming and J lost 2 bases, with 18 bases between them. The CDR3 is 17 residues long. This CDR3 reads CASSLYLTSGVNYGYTF. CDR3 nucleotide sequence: TGTGCCAGCAGCTTATACCTCACCTCAGGTGTAAACTATGGCTACACCTTC.

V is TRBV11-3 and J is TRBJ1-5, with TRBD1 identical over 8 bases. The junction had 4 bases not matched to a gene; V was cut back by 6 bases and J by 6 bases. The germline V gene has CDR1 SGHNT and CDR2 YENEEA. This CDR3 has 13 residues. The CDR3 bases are TGTGCCAGCAGTGACAGGGGAGGTCAGCCCCAGCATTTT. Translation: CASSDRGGQPQHF.

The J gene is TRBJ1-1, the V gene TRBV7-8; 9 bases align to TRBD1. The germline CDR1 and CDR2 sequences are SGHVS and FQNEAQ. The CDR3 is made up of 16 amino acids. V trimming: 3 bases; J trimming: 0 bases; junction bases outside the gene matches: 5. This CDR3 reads CASSLEDRGMNTEAFF. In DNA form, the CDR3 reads TGTGCCAGCAGCTTGGAGGACAGGGGCATGAACACTGAAGCTTTCTTT.

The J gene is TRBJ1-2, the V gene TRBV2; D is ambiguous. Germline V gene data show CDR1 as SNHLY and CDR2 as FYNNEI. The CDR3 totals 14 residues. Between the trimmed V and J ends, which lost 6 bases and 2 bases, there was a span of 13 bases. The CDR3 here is CASRTLPTNYGYTF. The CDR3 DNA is TGTGCCAGCAGAACACTCCCCACCAACTATGGCTACACCTTC.

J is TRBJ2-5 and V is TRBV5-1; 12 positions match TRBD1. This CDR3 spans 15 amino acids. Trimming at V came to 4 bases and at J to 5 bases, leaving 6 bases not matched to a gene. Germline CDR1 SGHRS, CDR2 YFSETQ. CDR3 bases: TGCGCCAGCAGCGGGGGACAGGGGGCTTGGGAGACCCAGTACTTC. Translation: CASSGGQGAWETQYF.

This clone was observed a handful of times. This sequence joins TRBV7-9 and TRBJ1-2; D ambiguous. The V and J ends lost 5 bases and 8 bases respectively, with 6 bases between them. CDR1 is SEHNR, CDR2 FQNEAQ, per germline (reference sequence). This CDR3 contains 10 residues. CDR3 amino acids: CASSQYGYTF. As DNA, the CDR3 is TGTGCCAGCAGCCAATACGGCTACACCTTC.

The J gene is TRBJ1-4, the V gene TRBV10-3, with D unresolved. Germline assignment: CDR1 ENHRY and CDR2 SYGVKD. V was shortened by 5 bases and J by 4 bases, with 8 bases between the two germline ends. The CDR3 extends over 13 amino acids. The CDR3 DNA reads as TGTGCCATCAGTACCGGGAGTAATGAAAAACTGTTTTTT. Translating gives CAISTGSNEKLFF.

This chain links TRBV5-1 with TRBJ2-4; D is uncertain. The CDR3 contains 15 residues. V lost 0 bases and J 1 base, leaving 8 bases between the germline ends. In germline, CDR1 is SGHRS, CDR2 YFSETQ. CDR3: CASSLDKAAKNIQYF. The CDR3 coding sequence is TGCGCCAGCAGCTTGGATAAGGCGGCCAAAAACATTCAGTACTTC.